The 28 T cell receptor beta chains reported below all come from one sample, sequenced in a study of cytomegalovirus exposure and HLA in healthy donors. Vbeta (60) and Jbeta (13) primers were used in the PCR. Libraries were prepared by immunoSEQ multiplex PCR; TCRdb keeps only in-frame clonotypes and omits some of them. Of under 45,000 clones listed, 70% to 85% are singletons. Sample: PBMCs. These receptor sequences come from a man younger than 45 in good health and CMV-seronegative.

This chain joins TRBV5-3 and TRBJ1-2; TRBD1 aligns across 8 bases. TRBV5-3 is identified as an open reading frame with a role that is uncertain. CDR3 length equals 14 residues. V gave up 0 bases and J gave up 4 bases; unmatched junction bases: 2. The CDR3 region has the DNA TGTGCCAGAAGCTTGGCCGACAGGGGCTATGGCTACACCTTC. This codes for CARSLADRGYGYTF.

The V gene is TRBV2, the J gene TRBJ2-7, with TRBD1 matching over 9 bases. The CDR3 is 13 amino acids. Germline CDR1 and CDR2: SNHLY and FYNNEI. The V segment lost 11 bases and the J segment 5 bases; nucleotides outside the gene matches: 10. The CDR3 DNA reads as TGTGCCGGCCACCGGGACAGGGTCAACGAGCAGTACTTC. This codes for CAGHRDRVNEQYF.

The chain carries TRBV7-2 and TRBJ2-2; D gene unclear. This CDR3 has 14 residues. The germline V and J ends were trimmed by 3 bases and 8 bases, with 13 bases remaining between them. CDR1 is SGHTA, CDR2 FQGNSA, per germline. The CDR3 DNA is TGTGCCAGCAGCTTTCTCCTCAGCGTTGGGGAGCTGTTTTTT. Its translation: CASSFLLSVGELFF.

Only a few counts were recorded for this clone. The chain carries TRBV7-8 and TRBJ2-1, with 8 bases aligning to TRBD2. The CDR3 extends over 16 amino acids. V was clipped by 5 bases and J by 8 bases; unmatched bases: 14. CDR1 is SGHVS and CDR2 is FQNEAQ in the germline V gene. CDR3 in amino acids: CASSAGTGTSYDEQFF. Here the CDR3 DNA reads TGTGCCAGCAGCGCCGGTACCGGGACTAGTTACGATGAGCAGTTCTTC.

CDR3 coding DNA: TGTGCCAGCAGTGATATGGGACTATCCTACAATGAGCAGTTCTTC. This codes for CASSDMGLSYNEQFF. V usage is TRBV2 and J usage is TRBJ2-1; 7 bases line up with TRBD2. The junction had 3 bases not matched to a gene; V was cut back by 3 bases and J by 1 base. From germline, CDR1 is SNHLY and CDR2 FYNNEI. The CDR3 spans 15 residues.

The gene calls are TRBV10-1 and TRBJ2-5, with TRBD2 matching 9 bases. Germline CDR1 WNHNN, CDR2 SYGVQD (reference sequence). V shed 3 bases, J shed 2 bases, and the junction held 1 base outside the gene matches. There are 14 residues in the CDR3. CDR3 amino acids: CASSDTSGQETQYF. The CDR3 DNA is TGCGCCAGCAGTGACACTAGCGGGCAAGAGACCCAGTACTTC.

The V call is TRBV5-4, the J call TRBJ2-1, with D possibly being TRBD1 (5 bases). Trimming pared 2 bases from V and 13 bases from J, leaving 22 bases between. The CDR3 has 15 amino acids. Germline CDR1 and CDR2: SGHNT and YYREEE (reference sequence). The CDR3 DNA is TGTGCCAGCAGCTTTTACACTGCCGGACAATCGTCCCAGTTCTTC. This gives the protein CASSFYTAGQSSQFF.

This clone came up a few times. The gene calls are TRBV7-2 and TRBJ2-3; 7 nucleotides agree with TRBD2. CDR3 length: 19 amino acids. V was pared by 2 bases and J by 1 base, with 15 bases of the junction left unmatched. Germline values: CDR1 SGHTA, CDR2 FQGNSA. The CDR3 protein is CASSLSRLAGVSGTDTQYF. The CDR3 DNA follows: TGTGCCAGCAGCTTATCGAGGTTGGCGGGAGTTTCGGGCACAGATACGCAGTATTTT.

This chain links TRBV6-5 with TRBJ2-4, with TRBD2 as a possible D gene (5 bases). V lost 4 bases to trimming and J lost 3 bases, with 10 bases between them. The germline V gene encodes CDR1 MNHEY and CDR2 SVGAGI. The CDR3 has 14 amino acids. The CDR3: CASSSGFGKNIQYF. CDR3 nucleotide sequence: TGTGCCAGCAGTTCGGGGTTCGGCAAAAACATTCAGTACTTC.

The chain couples TRBV19 to TRBJ1-1; D is possibly TRBD1 (5 bases). V was clipped by 2 bases and J by 1 base, with 8 bases between them. Germline V lookup: CDR1 LNHDA, CDR2 SQIVND (reference sequence). This CDR3 has 14 residues. The CDR3 nucleotides are TGTGCCAGTAGTATATGGGGGGGGAACACTGAAGCTTTCTTT. Amino acid sequence: CASSIWGGNTEAFF.

A single count supports this clone. The junction and the germline gene differ at one end; a read error may be behind it. The chain has TRBV7-9 and TRBJ2-3; 7 nucleotides line up with TRBD1. The CDR3 is 17 residues long. In germline, CDR1 is SEHNR, CDR2 FQNEAQ (reference sequence). The DNA of the CDR3 is TGTTCCAGCAGGCCCCGACAGGGTGGGCTTTCTACAGATACGCAGTATTTT. Its protein product is CSSRPRQGGLSTDTQYF.

V and J are TRBV5-6 and TRBJ2-7; 8 bases are shared with TRBD2. Germline lookup yields CDR1 SGHDT and CDR2 YYEEEE. Trimming removed 6 bases from V and 0 bases from J; junction bases left unmatched: 2. The CDR3 runs 13 residues. The CDR3 DNA sequence: TGTGCCAGCAACAGCGGGGGCTCCTACGAGCAGTACTTC. Translation: CASNSGGSYEQYF.

The V and J genes are TRBV14 and TRBJ2-1, with 9 bases lining up with TRBD2. With 3 bases clipped from V and 6 bases from J, the junction kept 6 bases outside the gene matches. CDR1 and CDR2 (germline): SGHDN, FVKESK. This CDR3 spans 15 amino acids. CDR3: CASSHIGTSINEQFF. CDR3 coding DNA: TGTGCCAGCAGCCACATAGGGACTAGCATCAATGAGCAGTTCTTC.

This chain connects TRBV9 to TRBJ2-7; tentatively, D is TRBD1 (6 bases). The length of the CDR3 is 14 residues. CDR1 SGDLS and CDR2 YYNGEE come from the germline V gene. With 3 bases removed from V and 3 bases from J, the gap between germline ends came to 13 bases. The CDR3 DNA follows: TGTGCCAGCAGCGAGGGGGACACCAACTACGAGCAGTACTTC. Protein: CASSEGDTNYEQYF.

This clone was seen more than once but under ten times. The chain employs TRBV6-5 and TRBJ2-3; perhaps TRBD2 as D (5 bases). V lost 6 bases, J lost 5 bases, and 9 bases lay in between. The CDR3 consists of 12 residues. CDR1 and CDR2 from the germline V gene are MNHEY and SVGAGI. This CDR3 reads CASSLAGDTQYF. In DNA form, the CDR3 reads TGTGCCAGCAGCCTAGCAGGAGATACGCAGTATTTT.

The chain couples TRBV4-2 to TRBJ2-1, with 7 positions matching TRBD2. Germline V lookup: CDR1 LGHNA, CDR2 YNFKEQ. The CDR3 sequence is 15 residues long. V gave up 1 base and J gave up 2 bases; unmatched junction bases: 2. CDR3 sequence (DNA): TGTGCCAGCAGCCAAGGGCTAGCGGCCTACAATGAGCAGTTCTTC. Translating it yields CASSQGLAAYNEQFF.

This chain connects TRBV5-1 to TRBJ2-1; 8 bases line up with TRBD2. After removal of 6 bases from V and 8 bases from J, the junction contained 10 bases not matched to a gene. This CDR3 contains 14 residues. Germline V lookup: CDR1 SGHRS, CDR2 YFSETQ. For the CDR3, the DNA is TGCGCCAGCACCTCGGGACTAGGAATGTATGAGCAGTTCTTC. It specifies CASTSGLGMYEQFF.

As concerns this clone: The sample has other DNA sequences that encode this CDR3 too. The chain links TRBV30 to TRBJ1-1; unclear D gene. The CDR3 extends over 13 amino acids. The germline V and J ends were trimmed by 0 bases and 1 base, with 6 bases remaining between them. Germline CDR1 reads GTSNPN; CDR2 reads SVGIG (reference sequence). The CDR3 DNA sequence: TGTGCCTGGAGTGTTCCCCAGAACACTGAAGCTTTCTTT. It specifies CAWSVPQNTEAFF.

The chain carries TRBV7-2 and TRBJ2-3; TRBD2 aligns across 11 bases. Germline assignment: CDR1 SGHTA and CDR2 FQGNSA. The CDR3 is 15 amino acids. Trimming cost V 6 bases and J 3 bases; bases outside gene matches: 5. DNA for the CDR3: TGTGCCAGCAGTATAGCGGGAGGGGTGACAGATACGCAGTATTTT. Protein: CASSIAGGVTDTQYF. Drawing the rest from reference TRBV7-2 and TRBJ2-3, the complete variable domain is GAGVSQSPSNKVTEKGKDVELRCDPISGHTALYWYRQSLGQGLEFLIYFQGNSAPDKSGLPSDRFSAERTGGSVSTLTIQRTQQEDSAVYLCASSIAGGVTDTQYFGPGTRLTVL.

The V and J genes are TRBV7-2 and TRBJ2-5; 11 positions match TRBD2. The CDR3 sequence is 16 residues long. Unmatched junction bases numbered 10, after V lost 5 bases and J lost 5 bases. The V gene's germline CDR1 is SGHTA and CDR2 FQGNSA. The CDR3 region has the DNA TGTGCCAGCAGCCCCGATAGCGGGAGGGCCGTGGAGACCCAGTACTTC. This sequence encodes CASSPDSGRAVETQYF.

The genes are TRBV19 and TRBJ2-5; TRBD1 matches at 7 bases. The J call may be incorrect, as the DNA end agrees better with TRBJ2-7. CDR1 LNHDA and CDR2 SQIVND come from the germline V gene (reference sequence). The length of the CDR3 is 15 residues. The DNA of the CDR3 is TGTGCCAGTAAGACCGGGACAGCAACCTCCTACGAGCAGTACTTC. This translates into CASKTGTATSYEQYF.

In its sample, this clone was seen a few times. The V and J genes are TRBV28 and TRBJ2-7; TRBD2 matches at 8 bases. The CDR3 runs 15 residues. Per the germline V gene, CDR1 is MDHEN and CDR2 is SYDVKM. V dropped 4 bases and J dropped 3; count of bases not matched to a gene: 8. This CDR3 is CASSSPGLEFYEQYF. Here the CDR3 DNA reads TGTGCCAGCAGTTCACCGGGACTAGAATTCTACGAGCAGTACTTC.

This chain uses TRBV4-1 with TRBJ2-1; unclear D gene. V was clipped by 2 bases and J by 0 bases, with 11 bases between them. Germline V gene lookup returns CDR1 MGHRA and CDR2 YSYEKL. The CDR3 contains 16 residues. In DNA form, the CDR3 reads TGCGCCAGCAGCCAACGAGCGCAGAGCTCCTACAATGAGCAGTTCTTC. As protein: CASSQRAQSSYNEQFF.

This clone was recorded once. V is TRBV11-2 and J is TRBJ2-5; 8 bases agree with TRBD1. The CDR3 runs 14 residues. The germline V gene has CDR1 SGHAT and CDR2 FQNNGV. The trim removed 6 bases at V and 4 bases at J, leaving 7 bases unmatched. The CDR3 DNA is TGTGCCAGCAGACAAACAGGGGGAAGAGAGACCCAGTACTTC. Translating gives CASRQTGGRETQYF. The full variable domain, rest sourced from reference TRBV11-2 and TRBJ2-5, is EAGVAQSPRYKIIEKRQSVAFWCNPISGHATLYWYQQILGQGPKLLIQFQNNGVVDDSQLPKDRFSAERLKGVDSTLKIQPAKLEDSAVYLCASRQTGGRETQYFGPGTRLLVL.

The chain is built from TRBV19 and TRBJ1-4; D uncertain. The CDR3 sequence is 16 residues long. Trimming removed 4 bases from V and 8 bases from J, with 20 bases in between. Germline V gene lookup returns CDR1 LNHDA and CDR2 SQIVND (reference sequence). The CDR3 DNA is TGTGCCAGTAGTACTCCGTTGAGTCAGCGACGGGAAAAACTGTTTTTT. Amino acids: CASSTPLSQRREKLFF.

This clone was observed a handful of times. The J gene is TRBJ1-4, the V gene TRBV27, with unresolved D. Looked up from germline, CDR1 is MNHEY and CDR2 is SMNVEV (reference sequence). This CDR3 contains 18 residues. Between the trimmed V and J ends, which lost 6 bases and 3 bases, there was a span of 23 bases. The chain's CDR3 is CASSEYSNGARANEKLFF. DNA for the CDR3: TGTGCCAGCAGCGAATACTCCAACGGCGCCCGGGCTAATGAAAAACTGTTTTTT. Complete variable domain (other parts from reference TRBV27 and TRBJ1-4): EAQVTQNPRYLITVTGKKLTVTCSQNMNHEYMSWYRQDPGLGLRQIYYSMNVEVTDKGDVPEGYKVSRKEKRNFPLILESPSPNQTSLYFCASSEYSNGARANEKLFFGSGTQLSVL.

This clone was counted a single time. The V and J genes are TRBV19 and TRBJ2-1; the match to TRBD2 covers 12 bases. With V trimmed by 5 bases and J by 6 bases, 14 bases remained unmatched. Germline V lookup: CDR1 LNHDA, CDR2 SQIVND (reference sequence). The length of the CDR3 is 18 residues. CDR3: CASSDGRASGRAGNEQFF. The CDR3 DNA sequence: TGTGCCAGTAGTGACGGCAGGGCTAGCGGGAGGGCCGGCAATGAGCAGTTCTTC.

The chain is built from TRBV14 and TRBJ2-7; 9 bases map to TRBD1. The CDR3 contains 12 residues. Per germline, CDR1 SGHDN and CDR2 FVKESK. The junction had 2 bases not matched to a gene; V was cut back by 5 bases and J by 6 bases. This CDR3 reads CASSWTGVEQYF. Here the CDR3 DNA reads TGTGCCAGCAGCTGGACAGGGGTCGAGCAGTACTTC.